The entry that follows covers one T cell receptor beta chain sequence. Its antigen remains unidentified. This record comes from a study of T cell repertoires in cytomegalovirus infection. Across the study: CMV infection together with matching HLA type was indicated by public TCR beta signatures.

The CDR3 contains 20 residues. CDR1 is SGHVS, CDR2 FQNEAQ, per germline. The trim removed 5 bases at V and 5 bases at J, leaving 24 bases unmatched. In TCRdb, the reads were re-called with MiXCR into one record per CDR3 protein. Here the sample spans approximately 600,000 distinct CDR3 sequences, just under 40% being singletons. The origin of this receptor is a human donor in good health (CMV status not recorded). Some clones in this sample may be carry-over from other donors' samples. V usage is TRBV7-8 and J usage is TRBJ2-1, with TRBD2 matching over 7 bases. The sample in question was cultured PBMCs, obtained from culture after CMV antigen stimulation. The CDR3 sequence: CASSPGAGMGSSLIHNEQFF. The CDR3 nucleotides are TGTGCCAGCAGCCCCGGAGCGGGGATGGGGTCCTCCCTAATACACAATGAGCAGTTCTTC.